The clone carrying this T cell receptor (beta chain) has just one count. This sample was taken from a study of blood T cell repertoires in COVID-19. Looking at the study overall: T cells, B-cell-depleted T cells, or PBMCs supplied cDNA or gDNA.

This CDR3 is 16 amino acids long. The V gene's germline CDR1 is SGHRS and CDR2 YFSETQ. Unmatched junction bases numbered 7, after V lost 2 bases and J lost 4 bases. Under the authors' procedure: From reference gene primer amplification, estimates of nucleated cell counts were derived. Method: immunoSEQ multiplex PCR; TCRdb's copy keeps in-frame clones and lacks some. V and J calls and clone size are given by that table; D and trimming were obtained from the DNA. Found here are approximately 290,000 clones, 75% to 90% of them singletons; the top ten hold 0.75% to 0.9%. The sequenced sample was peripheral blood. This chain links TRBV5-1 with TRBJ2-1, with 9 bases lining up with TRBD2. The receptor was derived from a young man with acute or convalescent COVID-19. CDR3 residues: CASSLESLAGYNEQFF. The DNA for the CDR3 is TGCGCCAGCAGCTTAGAAAGTCTAGCGGGGTACAATGAGCAGTTCTTC.